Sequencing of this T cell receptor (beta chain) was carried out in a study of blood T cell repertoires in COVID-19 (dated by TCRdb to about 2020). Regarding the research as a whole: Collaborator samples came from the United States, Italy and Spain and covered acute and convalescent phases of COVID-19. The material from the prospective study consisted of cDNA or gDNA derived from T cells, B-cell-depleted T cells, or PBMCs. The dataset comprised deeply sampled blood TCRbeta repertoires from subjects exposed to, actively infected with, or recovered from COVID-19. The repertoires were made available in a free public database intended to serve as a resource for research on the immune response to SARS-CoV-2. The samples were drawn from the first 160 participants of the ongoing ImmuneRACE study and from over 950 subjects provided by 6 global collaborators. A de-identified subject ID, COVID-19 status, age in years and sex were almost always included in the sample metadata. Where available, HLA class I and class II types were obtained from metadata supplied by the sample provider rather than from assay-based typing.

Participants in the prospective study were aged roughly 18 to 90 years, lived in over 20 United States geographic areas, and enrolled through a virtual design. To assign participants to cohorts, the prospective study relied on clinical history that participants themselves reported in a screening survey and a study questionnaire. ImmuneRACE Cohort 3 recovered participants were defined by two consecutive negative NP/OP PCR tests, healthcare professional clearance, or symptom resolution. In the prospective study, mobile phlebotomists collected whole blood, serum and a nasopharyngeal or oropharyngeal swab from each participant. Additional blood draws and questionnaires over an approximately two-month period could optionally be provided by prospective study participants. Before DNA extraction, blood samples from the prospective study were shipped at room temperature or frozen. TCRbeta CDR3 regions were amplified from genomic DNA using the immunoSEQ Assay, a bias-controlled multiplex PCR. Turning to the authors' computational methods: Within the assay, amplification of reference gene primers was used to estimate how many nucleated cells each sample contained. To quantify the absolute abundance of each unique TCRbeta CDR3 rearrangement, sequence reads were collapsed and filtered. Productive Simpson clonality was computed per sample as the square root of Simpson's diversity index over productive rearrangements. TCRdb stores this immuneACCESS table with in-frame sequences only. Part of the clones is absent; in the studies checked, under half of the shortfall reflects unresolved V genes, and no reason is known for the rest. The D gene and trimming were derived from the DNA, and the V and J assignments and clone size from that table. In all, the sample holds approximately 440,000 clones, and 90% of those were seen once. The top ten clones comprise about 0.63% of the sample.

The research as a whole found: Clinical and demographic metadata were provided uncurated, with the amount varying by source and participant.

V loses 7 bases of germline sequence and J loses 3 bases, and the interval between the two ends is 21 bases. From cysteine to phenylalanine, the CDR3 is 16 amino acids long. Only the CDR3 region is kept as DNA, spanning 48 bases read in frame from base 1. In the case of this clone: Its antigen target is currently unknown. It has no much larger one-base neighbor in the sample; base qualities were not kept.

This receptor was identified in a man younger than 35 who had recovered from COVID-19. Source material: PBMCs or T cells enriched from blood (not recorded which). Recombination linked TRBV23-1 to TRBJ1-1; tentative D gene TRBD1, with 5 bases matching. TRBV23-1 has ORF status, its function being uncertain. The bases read TGCGCCAGCAACCAGGGAGGGGCCGGGAGAGACACTGAAGCTTTCTTT. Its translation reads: CASNQGGAGRDTEAFF.